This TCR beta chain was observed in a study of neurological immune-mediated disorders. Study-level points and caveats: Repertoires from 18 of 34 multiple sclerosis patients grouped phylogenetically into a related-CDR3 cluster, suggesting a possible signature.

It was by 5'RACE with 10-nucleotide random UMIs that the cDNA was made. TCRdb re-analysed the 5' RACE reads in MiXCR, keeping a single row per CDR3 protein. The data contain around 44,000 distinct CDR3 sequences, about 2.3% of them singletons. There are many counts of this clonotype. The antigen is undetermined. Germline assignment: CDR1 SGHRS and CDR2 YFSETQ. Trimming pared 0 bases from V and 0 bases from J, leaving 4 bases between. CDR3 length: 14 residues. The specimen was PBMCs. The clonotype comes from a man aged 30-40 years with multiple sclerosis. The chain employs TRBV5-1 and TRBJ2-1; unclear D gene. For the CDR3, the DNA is TGCGCCAGCAGCTTGGAGGGCTCCTACAATGAGCAGTTCTTC. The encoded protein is CASSLEGSYNEQFF.